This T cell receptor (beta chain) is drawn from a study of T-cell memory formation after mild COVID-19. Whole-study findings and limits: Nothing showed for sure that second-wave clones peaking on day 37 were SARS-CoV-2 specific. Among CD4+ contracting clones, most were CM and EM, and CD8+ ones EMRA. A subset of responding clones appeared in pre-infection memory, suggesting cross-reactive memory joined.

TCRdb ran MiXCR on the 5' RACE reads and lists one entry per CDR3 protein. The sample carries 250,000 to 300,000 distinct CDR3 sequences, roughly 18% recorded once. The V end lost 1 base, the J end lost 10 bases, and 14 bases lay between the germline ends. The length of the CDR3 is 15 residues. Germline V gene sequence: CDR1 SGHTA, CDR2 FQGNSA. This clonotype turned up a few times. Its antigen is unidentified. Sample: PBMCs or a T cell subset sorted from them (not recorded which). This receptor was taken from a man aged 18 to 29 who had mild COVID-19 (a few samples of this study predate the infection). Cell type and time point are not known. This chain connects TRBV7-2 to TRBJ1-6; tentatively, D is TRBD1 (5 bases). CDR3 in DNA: TGTGCCAGCAGCTTAGTAGGCAGGGCCGGGTCACCCCTCCACTTT. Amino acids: CASSLVGRAGSPLHF.